Reported below is one T cell receptor (beta chain). No cognate antigen has been identified for it. Base qualities are missing; no much larger clone stands one base away. CDR1 and CDR2, per the germline V gene, are SQVTM and ANQGSEA. V and J are trimmed by 3 bases and 3 bases, and the gene matches miss 7 bases of the junction. Including the terminal cysteine and phenylalanine, the CDR3 comprises 15 residues. Of the read, only the CDR3 DNA is kept; its 45 bases are in frame from base 1. This sample is drawn from a study of CD8+ T cells in alopecia areata (dated by TCRdb to the late 2010s). About the full investigation: Treated patients were enrolled in an open-label pilot trial of oral tofacitinib, 5 to 10 mg twice daily, for moderate-to-severe alopecia areata. Tofacitinib was given for 6 to 18 months, followed by 6 months of follow-up off drug to assess delayed response and recurrence. In treated patients, disease severity was measured using the SALT score, which gives the percentage of scalp surface area affected. In both human patients and the C3H/HeJ mouse model, the study applied high-throughput TCRbeta sequencing to look at T cell clonal expansion in alopecia areata. In humans, TCRbeta sequencing was performed on scalp tissue and on sorted CD4+ and CD8+ peripheral blood T cells from healthy controls and from patients with patchy or totalis/universalis alopecia areata. Tofacitinib-treated patients had biopsies at baseline and at 4 and 24 weeks of treatment, with a later scalp biopsy in several patients. Scalp clonality was compared among normal scalp (n=4), patchy alopecia areata scalp (n=8), and alopecia totalis/universalis scalp (n=8). RNA was extracted with the PAXgene miRNA kit for fixed scalp, the miRNeasy kit for PBMCs, and the RNeasy kit for mouse skin. TCRbeta CDR3 regions were amplified by immunoSEQ multiplex PCR with 35 Vbeta forward and 13 Jbeta reverse primers. Study-wide findings and limitations: Compared with mice, TCR sequences shared between patients were less clear, possibly partly because of HLA diversity across the patient population. During tofacitinib treatment, many expanded lesional clones remained in scalp and blood, and this persistence may partly explain relapse after treatment is stopped. Compared with normal scalp, lesional scalp had higher clonality and more expanded CD8+ clones, particularly in alopecia totalis/universalis, a pattern that suggests antigenic drive. With tofacitinib, both scalp clonality and the number of expanded CD8+ clones among the top 100 scalp clones went down significantly. Resident alphabeta T cells in normal human skin are also sequenced, complicating scalp TCR repertoire analysis, unlike mouse skin dominated by gammadelta T cells. Because the treated cohort was small and had just a single nonresponder, larger studies are needed to establish links between baseline CD8+ expansion and response.

The time point label on this specimen signifies: roughly 24 weeks on oral tofacitinib. The treatment or condition tag for this specimen amounts to: oral pan-JAK inhibitor, 5-10 mg twice daily. From alopecia areata patients, peripheral blood was collected along with lesional scalp punch biopsies. After PBMCs were isolated by density centrifugation and stained for CD3, CD4 and CD8, a FACSAria was used to sort CD4+ and CD8+ T cells. Libraries were prepared through the immunoSEQ multiplex PCR assay. To provide template for TCR sequencing, every sample had RNA extracted and reverse transcribed into cDNA. First-strand cDNA was synthesized with SuperScript III using a 2:1 mix of oligo-dT and random hexamers. A synthetic immune receptor repertoire was used to assess amplification bias, and residual bias was removed computationally. In the paper's pipeline: Raw reads were preprocessed to remove errors, and CDR3 was defined by IMGT conventions from the conserved cysteine to phenylalanine. Clonality was computed by normalizing Shannon entropy by log2 of the number of productive unique TCRs and subtracting the result from 1. Scalp TCRbeta sequences were cross-referenced with sorted blood CD4 and CD8 repertoires so that the CD4 or CD8 identity of scalp clones could be inferred. TCRdb retrieved this table from immuneACCESS and kept in-frame rearrangements only. Not all clones are present; in checked studies, unresolved V genes account for under half, and no reason is known for the remainder. V, J and clone size reflect that table, while D and trimming were determined from the DNA. For this sample there are 190,000 or so clones; about three fifths appear just once. Jointly, the top ten make up roughly 12% of the sample.

The TCR originated in a human donor with alopecia areata. The receptor chain draws on TRBV29-1 and TRBJ1-2, and 10 bases in between align with TRBD1. The sequenced sample was CD8+ T cells sorted from blood, obtained at week 24, from a patient treated with tofacitinib. The encoded CDR3 is CSVEGTGDIDYGYTF. In nucleotide form, the sequence is TGCAGCGTTGAGGGGACAGGGGACATCGACTATGGCTACACCTTC.